The source of this T cell receptor beta chain is a study of Ad26.COV2.S vaccination and SARS-CoV-2 variants. The table came from immunoSEQ multiplex PCR; TCRdb's copy has only in-frame clones and leaves some out. Of around 300,000 clones in the sample, around 89% were seen once. The V gene lost 5 bases and the J gene lost 7 bases, with 17 bases spanning the gap. The germline gives CDR1 MDHEN, CDR2 SYDVKM. CDR3 length: 14 amino acids. Treatment specified: around 19 received Ad26.COV2.S at low or high dose, single or two shots; several received placebo; per-sample allocation not given. Collection of samples fell on day 63 after the first vaccine or placebo injection.

The rearrangement links TRBV28 to TRBJ1-1, with D perhaps TRBD1 (5 bases). The source was peripheral blood, collected in a trial of Ad26.COV2.S vaccine versus placebo. This sequence originates from a person aged 18 to 65 who received the Ad26.COV2.S COVID-19 vaccine or a placebo. CDR3 DNA: TGTGCCAGCAGTCTAGGGGAGACGGCGAATGAAGCTTTCTTT. This gives the protein CASSLGETANEAFF.